This TCR beta chain was captured in a study of T cell clones after liver transplantation. About the research overall: Immunosuppression withdrawal was tried within 2 years after liver transplantation in this trial.

Points from the study as a whole: Compared with third party-reactive sequences, donor-reactive ones declined more, independent of withdrawal success. The donor-reactive repertoire was only partly measurable in a couple of subjects, lacking donor cells. Small, mixed patient groups and varying post-transplant times limit these conclusions.

The CDR3 has 13 residues. Trimming took off 3 bases at V and 2 bases at J, with 7 bases between the two ends. Germline V CDR1 and CDR2: SEHNR, FQNEAQ (reference sequence). The assay was immunoSEQ multiplex PCR, and TCRdb's table has in-frame clones only and misses some. The sample includes 12,000 to 15,000 clones, about nine tenths of them seen just once. Turning to this clone: Its antigen remains unidentified.

The V gene is TRBV7-9, the J gene TRBJ2-5; the D is unclear. Sequenced material: CD8+ T cells from blood, taken before liver transplant. This TCR was sampled from a human donor who received a liver transplant. The CDR3 DNA reads TGTGCCAGCAGCTTGGTAGAACAAGAGACCCAGTACTTC. Amino acids: CASSLVEQETQYF.